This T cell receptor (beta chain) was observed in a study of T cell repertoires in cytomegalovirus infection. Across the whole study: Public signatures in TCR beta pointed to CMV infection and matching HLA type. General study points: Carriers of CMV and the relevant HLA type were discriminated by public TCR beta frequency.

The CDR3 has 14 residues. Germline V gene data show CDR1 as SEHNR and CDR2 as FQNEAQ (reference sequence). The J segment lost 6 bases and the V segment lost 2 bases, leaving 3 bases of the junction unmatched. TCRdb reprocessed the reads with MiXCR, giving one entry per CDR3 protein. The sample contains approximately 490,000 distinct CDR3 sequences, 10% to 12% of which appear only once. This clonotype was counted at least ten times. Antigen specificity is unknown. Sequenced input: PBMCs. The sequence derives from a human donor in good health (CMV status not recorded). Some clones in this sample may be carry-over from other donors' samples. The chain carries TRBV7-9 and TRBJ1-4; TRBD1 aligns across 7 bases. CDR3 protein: CASSLYRGDEKLFF. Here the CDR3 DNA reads TGTGCCAGCAGCTTATACAGGGGTGATGAAAAACTGTTTTTT.